This TCR beta chain emerged from a study of cytomegalovirus exposure and HLA in healthy donors. The PCR contained 60 Vbeta and 13 Jbeta primers. Data came from immunoSEQ multiplex PCR; TCRdb stores just in-frame clones and leaves some out. The sample has about 160,000 clones, roughly three quarters seen once; the top ten hold about 2.9%. The table lists this clone with a few counts. The antigen is unknown. Sequence at one end of the junction differs from germline and may be a read error. Study-level results: Exclusion as indistinguishable affected some V segments, including TRBV6-2 and TRBV6-3.

The germline CDR1 and CDR2 sequences are SSHAT and FNYEAQ (reference sequence). This CDR3 is built from 15 residues. The chain joins TRBV7-7 to TRBJ2-1, with TRBD1 matching 8 bases. The sequence was obtained from a woman between 50 and 59 years old in good health and CMV-seropositive. Sequencing was carried out using PBMCs. CDR3 bases: TGTGCTAGCAGCTTAGACAGGGGCTTAGGCAATGAGCAGTTCTTC. Protein product: CASSLDRGLGNEQFF. Filled out from reference TRBV7-7 and TRBJ2-1, the complete variable domain reads GAGVSQSPRYKVTKRGQDVTLRCDPISSHATLYWYQQALGQGPEFLTYFNYEAQPDKSGLPSDRFSAERPEGSISTLTIQRTEQRDSAMYRCASSLDRGLGNEQFFGPGTRLTVL.